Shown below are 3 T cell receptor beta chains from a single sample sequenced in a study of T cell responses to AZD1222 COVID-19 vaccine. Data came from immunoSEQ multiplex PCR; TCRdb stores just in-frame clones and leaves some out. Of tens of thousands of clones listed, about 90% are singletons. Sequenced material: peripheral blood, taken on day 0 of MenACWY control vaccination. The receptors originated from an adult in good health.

CDR3 region: CASSLGQGSNQPQHF. The CDR3 nucleotides are TGTGCCAGCAGCCTAGGGCAGGGGAGCAATCAGCCCCAGCATTTT. The chain uses TRBV3-1 (or the pseudogene TRBV3-2) and TRBJ1-5; D is possibly TRBD1 (6 bases). Germline CDR1 LGHDT, CDR2 YNNKEL (reference sequence). The CDR3 contains 15 residues. With 4 bases removed from V and 1 base from J, the gap between germline ends came to 11 bases.

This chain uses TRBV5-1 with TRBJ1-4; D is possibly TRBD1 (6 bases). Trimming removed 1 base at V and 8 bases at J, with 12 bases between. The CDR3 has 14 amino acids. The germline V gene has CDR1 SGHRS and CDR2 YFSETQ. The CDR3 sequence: CASSLWGAGEKLFF. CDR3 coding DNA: TGCGCCAGCAGCTTGTGGGGGGCTGGGGAAAAACTGTTTTTT.

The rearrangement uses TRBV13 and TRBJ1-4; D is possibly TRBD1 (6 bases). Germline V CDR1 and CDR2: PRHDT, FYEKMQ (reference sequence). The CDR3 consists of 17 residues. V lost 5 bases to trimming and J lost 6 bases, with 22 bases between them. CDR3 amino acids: CASSHRAGASPDEKLFF. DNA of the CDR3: TGTGCCAGCAGCCATCGGGCAGGGGCGAGCCCAGATGAAAAACTGTTTTTT. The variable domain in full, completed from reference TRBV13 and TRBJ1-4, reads AAGVIQSPRHLIKEKRETATLKCYPIPRHDTVYWYQQGPGQDPQFLISFYEKMQSDKGSIPDRFSAQQFSDYHSELNMSSLELGDSALYFCASSHRAGASPDEKLFFGSGTQLSVL.